This T cell receptor (beta chain) was observed in a study of cytomegalovirus exposure and HLA in healthy donors. General study points: The dataset shows that most TCR sequences were rare, while some public TCRs occurred in many donors. The finding came from a later analysis; first-cohort TCR clusters tended to co-occur in the 110 or so validation repertoires.

The donors were in the approximately 120-subject validation cohort; that cohort was separate from the roughly 620-subject first cohort. Repertoires were generated with immunoSEQ multiplex PCR, while TCRdb's copy carries only in-frame clones and drops some. Of more than 200,000 clones listed, about 90% are singletons. As to this clone: The antigen is not known.

The TCR sequence derives from a woman aged 25 to 39 in good health and CMV-seronegative. The sequencing sample was made of PBMCs.

CDR3: CATGDRAWDEQFF. DNA for the CDR3: TGTGCCACAGGGGACAGGGCCTGGGATGAGCAGTTCTTC. The chain combines TRBV27 with TRBJ2-1; TRBD1 matches 9 bases. Looked up from germline, CDR1 is MNHEY and CDR2 is SMNVEV (reference sequence). Germline trimming cut 10 bases from V and 8 bases from J; bases unmatched to any gene: 9. The CDR3 extends over 13 amino acids.